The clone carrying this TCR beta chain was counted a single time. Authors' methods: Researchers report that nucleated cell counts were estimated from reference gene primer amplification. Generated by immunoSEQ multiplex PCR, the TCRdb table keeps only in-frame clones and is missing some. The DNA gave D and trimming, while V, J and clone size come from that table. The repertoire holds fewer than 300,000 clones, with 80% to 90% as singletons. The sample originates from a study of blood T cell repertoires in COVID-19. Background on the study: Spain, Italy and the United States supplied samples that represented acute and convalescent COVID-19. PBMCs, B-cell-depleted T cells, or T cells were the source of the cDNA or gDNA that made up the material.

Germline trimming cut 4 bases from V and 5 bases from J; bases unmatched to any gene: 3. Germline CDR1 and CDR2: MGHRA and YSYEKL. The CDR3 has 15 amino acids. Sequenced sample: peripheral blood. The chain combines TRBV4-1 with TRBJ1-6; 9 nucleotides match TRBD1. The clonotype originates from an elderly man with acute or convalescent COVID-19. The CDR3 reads CASSLRDRDNSPLHF. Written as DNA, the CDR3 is TGCGCCAGCAGCCTACGGGACAGGGATAATTCACCCCTCCACTTT.